This TCR beta chain is drawn from a study of blood T cell repertoires in COVID-19. The V end lost 6 bases, the J end lost 6 bases, and 8 bases lay between the germline ends. This CDR3 is built from 11 residues. This clone has more than one count but fewer than ten. Other DNA sequences in the sample encode the same CDR3. Assay used: immunoSEQ multiplex PCR; TCRdb lists only in-frame clones, some missing. Counted here are roughly 440,000 clones, about 91% occurring once; the ten biggest clones make up over 9.5%. The genes are TRBV12-3 or TRBV12-4 and TRBJ1-1, with D perhaps matching TRBD1 (6 bases). The sample was peripheral blood. The clonotype was recovered from a woman aged 45-65 years with COVID-19, enrolled during active disease. The CDR3 loop reads CASRRQAEAFF. As DNA, the CDR3 is TGTGCCAGCAGGAGACAGGCTGAAGCTTTCTTT.